The rows below give T cell receptor beta chains drawn from one sample of a study of T cells in localized non-small cell lung cancer. Sequencing was performed with immunoSEQ multiplex PCR; in TCRdb, only in-frame clones are kept and a portion is missing. The sample yields about 21,000 clones, approximately 89% seen once. Specimen: peripheral blood, collected before any cancer treatment. The receptors come from a man between 35 and 75 years old with stage I lung adenocarcinoma. CDR3s include the opening cysteine and the closing phenylalanine or tryptophan. D genes are given only for firm matches. Size tells how often a clone was seen (once, few, many) or the class of an expanded clone, and some rows leave it out.

j_gene	abundance	v_gene	d_gene	CDR3aa	CDR3nt
TRBJ1-4	NA	TRBV7-9	NA	CALRLILFF	TGTGCCTTGAGACTCATACTGTTTTTT
TRBJ2-6	NA	TRBV5-4	TRBD1	CASSRGDRGWANVLTF	TGTGCCAGCAGCAGAGGGGACAGGGGGTGGGCCAACGTCCTGACTTTC
TRBJ2-7	NA	TRBV21-1	NA	CASSKAGEQYF	TGTGCCAGCAGCAAGGCGGGAGAGCAGTACTTC
TRBJ1-1	once	TRBV5-8	NA	CASSFGVANTEAFF	TGTGCCAGCAGCTTCGGGGTGGCGAACACTGAAGCTTTCTTT
TRBJ1-4	NA	TRBV19	NA	CASRPQSTNEKLFF	TGTGCCAGCCGCCCTCAGTCAACTAATGAAAAACTGTTTTTT
TRBJ2-1	few	TRBV7-6	NA	CASSLSGYNEQFF	TGTGCCAGCAGCTTATCCGGATACAATGAGCAGTTCTTC
TRBJ2-1	NA	TRBV6-1	NA	CASSEGGPQEQFF	TGTGCCAGCAGTGAAGGGGGTCCCCAAGAGCAGTTCTTC
TRBJ2-1	NA	TRBV13	NA	CASRYLNEQFF	TGTGCCAGCAGGTATCTCAATGAGCAGTTCTTC
TRBJ2-1	NA	TRBV25-1	NA	CASSASPRYNEQFF	TGTGCCAGCAGTGCCTCTCCCAGGTACAATGAGCAGTTCTTC
TRBJ2-3	NA	TRBV19	NA	CASSIDPRGTTDTQYF	TGTGCCAGTAGTATAGATCCCCGGGGGACCACAGATACGCAGTATTTT
TRBJ1-5	once	TRBV15	NA	CATSRDRSGNQPQHF	TGTGCCACCAGCAGAGATAGAAGCGGCAATCAGCCCCAGCATTTT
TRBJ2-1	NA	TRBV12-5	TRBD2	CASGDSGTRYNEQFF	TGTGCTAGTGGCGACTCCGGGACTAGATACAATGAGCAGTTCTTC
TRBJ2-2	NA	TRBV19	NA	CASRDSSGELFF	TGTGCCAGTAGGGACTCCTCCGGGGAGCTGTTTTTT
TRBJ2-2	NA	TRBV7-2	TRBD2	CASSLLAGGPAGELFF	TGTGCCAGCAGCCTCCTAGCGGGGGGGCCGGCCGGGGAGCTGTTTTTT
TRBJ2-1	once	TRBV19	TRBD2	CASSPSTGGPLNEQFF	TGTGCCAGTAGTCCCTCTACGGGGGGGCCACTCAATGAGCAGTTCTTC
TRBJ2-7	NA	TRBV20-1	NA	CSASSGGGRYF	TGCAGTGCTTCCTCAGGGGGCGGGAGGTACTTC
TRBJ2-1	NA	TRBV27	NA	CASSLSADLYNEQFF	TGTGCCAGCAGTTTATCGGCAGACTTATACAATGAGCAGTTCTTC
TRBJ1-1	NA	TRBV6-5	NA	CASSYSPGGDTEAFF	TGTGCCAGCAGTTACTCCCCGGGGGGGGACACTGAAGCTTTCTTT
TRBJ1-2	once	TRBV2	NA	CASSEDRGLNGYTF	TGTGCCAGCAGTGAAGACCGGGGTCTGAATGGCTACACCTTC
TRBJ1-2	NA	TRBV19	NA	CASSISGDYGYTF	TGTGCCAGTAGTATTTCGGGGGATTATGGCTACACCTTC
TRBJ1-4	NA	TRBV9	TRBD1	CASSARQGAGKLFF	TGTGCCAGCAGCGCTCGACAGGGGGCAGGAAAACTGTTTTTT
TRBJ1-6	NA	TRBV5-1	NA	CASSYQDSPLHF	TGCGCCAGCAGTTACCAGGATTCACCCCTCCACTTT
TRBJ2-3	NA	TRBV19	NA	CASSVGQNGYTDTQYF	TGTGCCAGTAGTGTCGGACAGAACGGTTACACAGATACGCAGTATTTT
TRBJ1-1	NA	TRBV28	NA	CASSSRIHLNTEAFF	TGTGCCAGCAGTTCTAGGATACACTTAAACACTGAAGCTTTCTTT
TRBJ2-1	NA	TRBV10-3	TRBD2	CAISLSSGSSYNEQFF	TGTGCCATCAGCCTATCTAGCGGGAGTTCATACAATGAGCAGTTCTTC
TRBJ2-2	NA	TRBV5-6	NA	CASSGYLGSGELFF	TGTGCCAGCAGCGGTTACTTAGGATCAGGGGAGCTGTTTTTT
TRBJ2-2	once	TRBV11-2	NA	CASRQGGRKAPTGELFF	TGTGCCAGCAGGCAGGGTGGGCGAAAGGCCCCAACCGGGGAGCTGTTTTTT
TRBJ2-7	once	TRBV21-1	NA	CASSPRTVYEQYF	TGTGCCAGCAGCCCTCGGACAGTTTACGAGCAGTACTTC
TRBJ2-3	NA	TRBV7-2	TRBD2	CASSFSGGTDTQYF	TGTGCCAGCAGCTTTAGCGGGGGCACAGATACGCAGTATTTT
TRBJ2-3	NA	TRBV30	TRBD2	CAWSVRISGISDTQYF	TGTGCCTGGAGTGTAAGGATTAGCGGGATCTCAGATACGCAGTATTTT
TRBJ2-3	NA	TRBV2	NA	CASLYMGTDTQYF	TGTGCCAGTCTGTATATGGGCACAGATACGCAGTATTTT
TRBJ2-3	NA	TRBV13	NA	CASSFADTQYF	TGTGCCAGCAGCTTTGCAGATACGCAGTATTTT
TRBJ2-3	NA	TRBV19	TRBD2	CASSIHGLAGVRRTDTQYF	TGTGCCAGTAGTATTCATGGCCTAGCGGGAGTAAGGAGGACAGATACGCAGTATTTT
TRBJ2-7	NA	TRBV7-3	TRBD1	CASSYSGTGTTEQYF	TGTGCCAGCAGCTATTCCGGGACAGGCACGACGGAGCAGTACTTC
TRBJ2-7	NA	TRBV9	TRBD2	CASSGSGISPEQYF	TGTGCCAGCAGCGGTAGCGGGATTTCGCCCGAGCAGTACTTC
TRBJ2-1	NA	TRBV7-2	TRBD2	CASSFQRGPNEQFF	TGTGCCAGCAGCTTCCAGCGGGGGCCAAATGAGCAGTTCTTC
TRBJ2-2	NA	TRBV5-4	TRBD2	CASSLIGGRGAGELFF	TGTGCCAGCAGCTTGATTGGCGGGAGAGGAGCCGGGGAGCTGTTTTTT
TRBJ2-1	NA	TRBV27	NA	CASNRGGYSYNEQFF	TGTGCCAGCAACCGTGGGGGCTACTCCTACAATGAGCAGTTCTTC
TRBJ2-7	NA	TRBV29-1	NA	CSVLTETYEQYF	TGCAGCGTTCTGACTGAAACCTACGAGCAGTACTTC
TRBJ1-2	NA	TRBV29-1	TRBD1	CSACPGQGRNYTF	TGCAGCGCGTGCCCGGGACAGGGAAGGAACTACACCTTC
TRBJ1-5	NA	TRBV21-1	NA	CASTHQSPVNQPQHF	TGTGCCAGCACCCATCAAAGTCCCGTCAATCAGCCCCAGCATTTT
TRBJ1-4	NA	TRBV5-1	TRBD1	CASSPRDRGIIGEKLFF	TGCGCCAGCAGCCCCCGGGACAGGGGAATAATAGGGGAAAAACTGTTTTTT
TRBJ2-7	NA	TRBV29-1	TRBD2	CSVFAGAYEQYF	TGCAGCGTTTTTGCGGGAGCCTACGAGCAGTACTTC
TRBJ2-7	NA	TRBV10-3	NA	CAISESGAGEQYF	TGTGCCATCAGTGAGTCCGGGGCGGGCGAGCAGTACTTC
TRBJ2-3	NA	TRBV10-3	NA	CAISDKGWSTDTQYF	TGTGCCATCAGTGACAAGGGTTGGAGCACAGATACGCAGTATTTT
TRBJ2-7	NA	TRBV27	NA	CASSQQGTEQYF	TGTGCCAGCAGCCAACAGGGTACTGAGCAGTACTTC
TRBJ1-3	NA	TRBV6-6	NA	CASSLQGPPRNTIYF	TGTGCCAGCAGTCTACAGGGTCCTCCGAGGAACACCATATATTTT
TRBJ1-1	NA	TRBV5-6	NA	CASSLGGNTEAFF	TGTGCCAGCAGCTTAGGAGGGAACACTGAAGCTTTCTTT
TRBJ2-3	few	TRBV7-6	TRBD2	CASSPSSGPQYF	TGTGCCAGCAGCCCCTCTAGCGGACCGCAGTATTTT